These T cell receptor beta chains were read from a single sample in a study of identifying expanded T cells in peripheral blood. Sequenced by immunoSEQ multiplex PCR; TCRdb stores in-frame clones only, minus some. The sample has about 58,000 clones; about nine tenths are singletons. The material sequenced was blood. The receptors were sampled from a person aged 18 to 75 in good health. The CDR3 runs from the conserved cysteine through the conserved F or W. A D gene is named only where the DNA matches it firmly. Size is omitted from some rows. Given values are once, few, many or a class for expanded clones.

clone size: NA
V gene: TRBV19
D gene: TRBD1
J gene: TRBJ1-2
CDR3 DNA: TGTGCCAGTAGTAGCAACAGGGGTACTAACTATGGCTACACCTTC
CDR3 protein: CASSSNRGTNYGYTF

clone size: NA
V gene: TRBV11-1
D gene: TRBD1
J gene: TRBJ2-3
CDR3 DNA: TGTGCCAGCAGCTTTCAGGGGGCAGATACGCAGTATTTT
CDR3 protein: CASSFQGADTQYF

clone size: large
V gene: TRBV5-6
D gene: NA
J gene: TRBJ2-1
CDR3 DNA: TGTGCCAGCAGCGAACAGGGAGGGAGCTCCTACAATGAGCAGTTCTTC
CDR3 protein: CASSEQGGSSYNEQFF

clone size: NA
V gene: TRBV4-2
D gene: NA
J gene: TRBJ2-5
CDR3 DNA: TGTGCCAGCAGCGCTCCCAGGGGCCAAGAGACCCAGTACTTC
CDR3 protein: CASSAPRGQETQYF

clone size: NA
V gene: TRBV25-1
D gene: TRBD2
J gene: TRBJ2-1
CDR3 DNA: TGTGCCAGCAGTGAGGCGGGAGGGCCCCACAATGAGCAGTTCTTC
CDR3 protein: CASSEAGGPHNEQFF

clone size: NA
V gene: TRBV5-8
D gene: TRBD1
J gene: TRBJ1-2
CDR3 DNA: TGTGCCAGCAGCTTGGATCTGTCCCACCGGACAGGGCACTATGGCTACACCTTC
CDR3 protein: CASSLDLSHRTGHYGYTF

clone size: NA
V gene: TRBV7-2
D gene: TRBD1
J gene: TRBJ2-7
CDR3 DNA: TGTGCCAGCAGCTTTATATCGGGGGGACAGGGCGAGCAGTACTTC
CDR3 protein: CASSFISGGQGEQYF

clone size: once
V gene: TRBV29-1
D gene: NA
J gene: TRBJ1-1
CDR3 DNA: TGCAGCGTTGGGGACAAGGCCCCCCTTGTGAACACTGAAGCTTTCTTT
CDR3 protein: CSVGDKAPLVNTEAFF

clone size: NA
V gene: TRBV9
D gene: NA
J gene: TRBJ1-1
CDR3 DNA: TGTGCCAGCAGCGTAGGTCCTCACGTCACTGAAGCTTTCTTT
CDR3 protein: CASSVGPHVTEAFF

clone size: NA
V gene: TRBV9
D gene: NA
J gene: TRBJ2-1
CDR3 DNA: TGTGCCAGCAGCGTAGGAGGGGCGATAGGAACCTACAATGAGCAGTTCTTC
CDR3 protein: CASSVGGAIGTYNEQFF

clone size: NA
V gene: TRBV29-1
D gene: TRBD2
J gene: TRBJ2-1
CDR3 DNA: TGCAGCGGAGGGACTAGCGGGGGTAATGAGCAGTTCTTC
CDR3 protein: CSGGTSGGNEQFF

clone size: NA
V gene: TRBV5-6
D gene: NA
J gene: TRBJ2-1
CDR3 DNA: TGTGCCAGCAGCCCTACGCTAGATACCTACAATGAGCAGTTCTTC
CDR3 protein: CASSPTLDTYNEQFF

clone size: few
V gene: TRBV18
D gene: TRBD1
J gene: TRBJ2-2
CDR3 DNA: TGTGCCAGCTCACAGGGGGCTGGCGGGGAGCTGTTTTTT
CDR3 protein: CASSQGAGGELFF

clone size: NA
V gene: TRBV7-2
D gene: TRBD1
J gene: TRBJ2-5
CDR3 DNA: TGTGCCAGCAGCCCACAGGGGGCGGTAGAGACCCAGTACTTC
CDR3 protein: CASSPQGAVETQYF

clone size: once
V gene: TRBV5-4
D gene: NA
J gene: TRBJ2-7
CDR3 DNA: TGTGCCAGCAGCTTGGACTGGGGGCAGTACGAGCAGTACTTC
CDR3 protein: CASSLDWGQYEQYF

clone size: NA
V gene: TRBV28
D gene: NA
J gene: TRBJ2-7
CDR3 DNA: TGTGCCAGCAGTTTGGAGAGTATCCTCTACGAGCAGTACTTC
CDR3 protein: CASSLESILYEQYF

clone size: NA
V gene: TRBV27
D gene: TRBD1
J gene: TRBJ1-1
CDR3 DNA: TGTGCCAGCAGTTGGGGACAGGGGACTGAAGCTTTCTTT
CDR3 protein: CASSWGQGTEAFF

clone size: NA
V gene: TRBV5-4
D gene: TRBD1
J gene: TRBJ1-1
CDR3 DNA: TGTGCCAGCAGCTTGGATGGAGGGGGCAACACTGAAGCTTTCTTT
CDR3 protein: CASSLDGGGNTEAFF

clone size: NA
V gene: TRBV18
D gene: NA
J gene: TRBJ1-1
CDR3 DNA: TGTGCCAGCTCCGTGTCGGAGAACACTGAAGCTTTCTTT
CDR3 protein: CASSVSENTEAFF

clone size: NA
V gene: TRBV19
D gene: TRBD2
J gene: TRBJ2-1
CDR3 DNA: TGTGCCAGTTCCATAGCGGGCACAAACAGATACAATGAGCAGTTCTTC
CDR3 protein: CASSIAGTNRYNEQFF

clone size: once
V gene: TRBV11-3
D gene: TRBD2
J gene: TRBJ2-5
CDR3 DNA: TGTGCCAGCAGCAACGGACTAGCGGGGGCCCAAGAGACCCAGTACTTC
CDR3 protein: CASSNGLAGAQETQYF

clone size: NA
V gene: TRBV19
D gene: NA
J gene: TRBJ1-2
CDR3 DNA: TGTGCCAGTAGTATAAGCGGCGCAGGAGGGGGCTACACCTTC
CDR3 protein: CASSISGAGGGYTF

clone size: NA
V gene: TRBV30
D gene: NA
J gene: TRBJ2-5
CDR3 DNA: TGTGCCTGGTGTAGAAGGGGGATCCGAGGACAAGAGACCCAGTACTTC
CDR3 protein: CAWCRRGIRGQETQYF

clone size: NA
V gene: TRBV13
D gene: NA
J gene: TRBJ2-7
CDR3 DNA: TGTGCCAGCAGCCCCTCAGGCTTCGAAGGGTACGAGCAGTACTTC
CDR3 protein: CASSPSGFEGYEQYF

clone size: NA
V gene: TRBV25-1
D gene: NA
J gene: TRBJ1-3
CDR3 DNA: TGTGCCAGCTCTTCCCCCCGAACCTCGTGGGGAAACACCATATATTTT
CDR3 protein: CASSSPRTSWGNTIYF

clone size: NA
V gene: TRBV19
D gene: NA
J gene: TRBJ2-3
CDR3 DNA: TGTGCCAGTAGTATAGTTTCTTACACAGATACGCAGTATTTT
CDR3 protein: CASSIVSYTDTQYF

clone size: NA
V gene: TRBV18
D gene: NA
J gene: TRBJ2-5
CDR3 DNA: TGTGCCAGCTCACCACGGATTGAAGAGACCCAGTACTTC
CDR3 protein: CASSPRIEETQYF

clone size: NA
V gene: TRBV6-6
D gene: TRBD1
J gene: TRBJ1-1
CDR3 DNA: TGTGCCAGCAGACATCAGAGGACAGGGCTGAACACTGAAGCTTTCTTT
CDR3 protein: CASRHQRTGLNTEAFF

clone size: NA
V gene: TRBV10-3
D gene: NA
J gene: TRBJ1-1
CDR3 DNA: TGTGCCATCAGTGAGTCTGGACTGAACACTGAAGCTTTCTTT
CDR3 protein: CAISESGLNTEAFF

clone size: NA
V gene: TRBV30
D gene: NA
J gene: TRBJ1-1
CDR3 DNA: TGTGCCTGCGGACCCTTAACAACGAACACTGAAGCTTTCTTT
CDR3 protein: CACGPLTTNTEAFF

clone size: once
V gene: TRBV28
D gene: NA
J gene: TRBJ2-4
CDR3 DNA: TGTGCCAGCAGTTGGGGGGCCGGTGGGGGACCGACCATTCAGTACTTC
CDR3 protein: CASSWGAGGGPTIQYF

clone size: NA
V gene: TRBV29-1
D gene: TRBD1
J gene: TRBJ1-2
CDR3 DNA: TGCAGCGTTTGGGACAGGATAAATGGCTACACCTTC
CDR3 protein: CSVWDRINGYTF

clone size: NA
V gene: TRBV9
D gene: NA
J gene: TRBJ2-6
CDR3 DNA: TGTGCCAGCAGCGTCGGTGGGTCTGGGGCCAACGTCCTGACTTTC
CDR3 protein: CASSVGGSGANVLTF

clone size: NA
V gene: TRBV7-9
D gene: NA
J gene: TRBJ1-2
CDR3 DNA: TGTGCCAGCAGCTTAGTTGGCGATGGCTACACCTTC
CDR3 protein: CASSLVGDGYTF

clone size: NA
V gene: TRBV19
D gene: NA
J gene: TRBJ2-4
CDR3 DNA: TGTGCCAGTAGTATAAAGGGGCAGGGGAAAAACATTCAGTACTTC
CDR3 protein: CASSIKGQGKNIQYF

clone size: NA
V gene: TRBV29-1
D gene: NA
J gene: TRBJ2-3
CDR3 DNA: TGCAGCGTTAACAGGGACGTTAGCACAGATACGCAGTATTTT
CDR3 protein: CSVNRDVSTDTQYF

clone size: NA
V gene: TRBV11-3
D gene: TRBD2
J gene: TRBJ2-5
CDR3 DNA: TGTGCCAGCGCTATGGGAGGGTACCAAGAGACCCAGTACTTC
CDR3 protein: CASAMGGYQETQYF

clone size: NA
V gene: TRBV30
D gene: NA
J gene: TRBJ2-7
CDR3 DNA: TGTGCCTGGTCCAGGGGAAAAATCTACGAGCAGTACTTC
CDR3 protein: CAWSRGKIYEQYF

clone size: NA
V gene: TRBV11-3
D gene: NA
J gene: TRBJ2-5
CDR3 DNA: TGTGCCAGCAGCCGGGACTGTATTCAAGAGACCCAGTACTTC
CDR3 protein: CASSRDCIQETQYF

clone size: NA
V gene: TRBV5-3
D gene: TRBD2
J gene: TRBJ2-3
CDR3 DNA: TGTGCCACCGGGACTAGCGGGATCTCTTTCGATACGCAGTATTTT
CDR3 protein: CATGTSGISFDTQYF

clone size: NA
V gene: TRBV7-2
D gene: NA
J gene: TRBJ2-7
CDR3 DNA: TGTGCCAGCAGCTCCGGGGGTTCCGAGCAGTACTTC
CDR3 protein: CASSSGGSEQYF

clone size: once
V gene: TRBV5-4
D gene: TRBD1
J gene: TRBJ2-7
CDR3 DNA: TGTGCCAGCGCCGTAAAACAGGGGGCGGCGAACTACGAGCAGTACTTC
CDR3 protein: CASAVKQGAANYEQYF

clone size: NA
V gene: TRBV14
D gene: TRBD2
J gene: TRBJ2-7
CDR3 DNA: TGTGCCAGCAGCCAAGATCTTGGGACTAGCGGGGTTTTCCGTTACGAGCAGTACTTC
CDR3 protein: CASSQDLGTSGVFRYEQYF

clone size: NA
V gene: TRBV28
D gene: NA
J gene: TRBJ2-2
CDR3 DNA: TGTGCCAGTCTACTCTGGGGGTTTGGAGCCGGGGAGCTGTTTTTT
CDR3 protein: CASLLWGFGAGELFF

clone size: NA
V gene: TRBV27
D gene: TRBD1
J gene: TRBJ2-7
CDR3 DNA: TGTGCCAGCAGAACCAGACAGGGGGAGTACTTC
CDR3 protein: CASRTRQGEYF

clone size: NA
V gene: TRBV5-1
D gene: NA
J gene: TRBJ1-2
CDR3 DNA: TGCGCCAGCAGCTCAGGGCAGGATGTGAGTGTTGGCTACACCTTC
CDR3 protein: CASSSGQDVSVGYTF

clone size: NA
V gene: TRBV11-2
D gene: NA
J gene: TRBJ2-3
CDR3 DNA: TGTGCCAGCAGCCTCGGTTTTTATGGGGGATCGCAGTATTTT
CDR3 protein: CASSLGFYGGSQYF

clone size: NA
V gene: TRBV11-2
D gene: NA
J gene: TRBJ1-2
CDR3 DNA: TGTGCCAGCAGCCCGGACAGAAGTGGCTACACCTTC
CDR3 protein: CASSPDRSGYTF